This TCR beta chain was profiled in a study of blood T cells in healthy people across ages. Primers used in a second PCR of about 7 to 12 cycles were a sample-barcoded 5' primer and a J-beta primer mix. Each CDR3 protein is one row after TCRdb ran MiXCR on the 5' RACE reads. The table shows more than 800,000 distinct CDR3 sequences, with about 28% occurring only once. Many counts were recorded for this clonotype. V lost 5 bases and J lost 3; bases outside the gene matches: 8. The CDR3 consists of 15 residues. This sequence originates from a woman at least 80 years old in good health. The chain couples TRBV12-3 or TRBV12-4 to TRBJ1-2; 8 nucleotides agree with TRBD1. Sequencing was done on a sample of blood. CDR3 protein: CASSRPGGADYGYTF. The CDR3 DNA follows: TGTGCCAGCAGTCGTCCAGGGGGCGCCGACTATGGCTACACCTTC.